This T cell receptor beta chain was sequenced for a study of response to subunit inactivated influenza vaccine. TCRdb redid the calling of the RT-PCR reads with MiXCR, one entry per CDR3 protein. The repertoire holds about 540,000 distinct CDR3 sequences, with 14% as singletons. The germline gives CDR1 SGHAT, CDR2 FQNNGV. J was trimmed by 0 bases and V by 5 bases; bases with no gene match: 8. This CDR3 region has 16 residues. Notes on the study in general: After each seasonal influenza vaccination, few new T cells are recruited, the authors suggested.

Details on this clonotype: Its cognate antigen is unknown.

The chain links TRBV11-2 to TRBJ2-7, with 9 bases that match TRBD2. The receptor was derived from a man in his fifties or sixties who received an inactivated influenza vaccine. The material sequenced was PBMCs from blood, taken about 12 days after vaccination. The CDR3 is CASSPRTSATSYEQYF. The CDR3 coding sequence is TGTGCCAGCAGCCCGAGGACTAGCGCGACCTCCTACGAGCAGTACTTC.